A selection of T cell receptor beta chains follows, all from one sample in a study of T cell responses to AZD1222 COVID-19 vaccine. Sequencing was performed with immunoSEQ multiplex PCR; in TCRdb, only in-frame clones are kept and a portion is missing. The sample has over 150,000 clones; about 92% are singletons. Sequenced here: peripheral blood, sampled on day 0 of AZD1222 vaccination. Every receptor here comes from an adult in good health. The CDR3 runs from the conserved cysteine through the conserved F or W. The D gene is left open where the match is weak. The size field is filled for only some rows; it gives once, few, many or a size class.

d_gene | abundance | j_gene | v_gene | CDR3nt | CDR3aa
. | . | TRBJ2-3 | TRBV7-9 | TGTGCCAGCAGTACACTAGCAAGTGCCACAGATACGCAGTATTTT | CASSTLASATDTQYF
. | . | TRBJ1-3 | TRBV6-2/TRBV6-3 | TGTGCCAGCAGTTTTGGGAGCTCTGGAAACACCATATATTTT | CASSFGSSGNTIYF
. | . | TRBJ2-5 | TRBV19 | TGTGCCAGTAGTCCGAGGACAAGGACCCAAGAGACCCAGTACTTC | CASSPRTRTQETQYF
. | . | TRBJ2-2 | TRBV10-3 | TGTGCCATCAGTGAGTCGACACAGGCGGCGAACACCGGGGAGCTGTTTTTT | CAISESTQAANTGELFF
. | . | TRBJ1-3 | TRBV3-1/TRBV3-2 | TGTGCCAGCAGCCTTGCACCCGGACAGAGCTCTGGAAACACCATATATTTT | CASSLAPGQSSGNTIYF
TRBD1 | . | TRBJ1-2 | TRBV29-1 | TGCAGCGTTGAAGCTACAGGGGAAGACAATGGCTACACCTTC | CSVEATGEDNGYTF
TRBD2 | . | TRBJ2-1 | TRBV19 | TGTGCCAGTTCCCTGAGCGGGACCTCCTACAATGAGCAGTTCTTC | CASSLSGTSYNEQFF
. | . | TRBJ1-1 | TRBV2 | TGTGCCAGCCTCCTGAGTAGGCGGGTGGCTTTCTTT | CASLLSRRVAFF
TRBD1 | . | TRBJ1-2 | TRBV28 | TGTGCCAGCAATTCACAGGGGGCTAACTATGGCTACACCTTC | CASNSQGANYGYTF
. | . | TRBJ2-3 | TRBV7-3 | TGTGCCAGCAGCCCTCAACCCACAGATACGCAGTATTTT | CASSPQPTDTQYF
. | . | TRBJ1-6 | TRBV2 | TGTGCCAGCAGTGAAGGGAACCAGAATTCACCCCTCCACTTT | CASSEGNQNSPLHF
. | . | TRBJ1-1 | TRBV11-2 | TGTGCCAGCAGCTTAGAACAGGTGAACACTGAAGCTTTCTTT | CASSLEQVNTEAFF
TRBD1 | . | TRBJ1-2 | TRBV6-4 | TGTGCCAGCAGTGACAAGTTTTTCCAGGGGGTCTATGGCTACACCTTC | CASSDKFFQGVYGYTF
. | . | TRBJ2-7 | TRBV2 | TGTGCCAGCAGTGACAGGTGGGGCGAGCAGTACTTC | CASSDRWGEQYF
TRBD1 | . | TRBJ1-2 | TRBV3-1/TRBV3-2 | TGTGCCAGCAGCCAAGACAGGGGGCGGGGAGGCTACACCTTC | CASSQDRGRGGYTF
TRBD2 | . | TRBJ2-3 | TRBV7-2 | TGTGCCAGCAGCTTTTTAGCGGGTGGCGGGGATACGCAGTATTTT | CASSFLAGGGDTQYF
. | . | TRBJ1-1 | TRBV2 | TGTGCCAGCAGTGAAAAGGACCACAGGAGGGGGACTGAAGCTTTCTTT | CASSEKDHRRGTEAFF
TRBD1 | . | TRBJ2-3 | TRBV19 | TGTGCCAGTAGTGGTCCGGGACAGGCGAGCACAGATACGCAGTATTTT | CASSGPGQASTDTQYF
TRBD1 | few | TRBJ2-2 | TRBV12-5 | TGTGCTAGTGCCCCCGGAGCAGGGGGAAACACCGGGGAGCTGTTTTTT | CASAPGAGGNTGELFF
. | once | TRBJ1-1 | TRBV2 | TGTGCCCGGCAGCAGGGTATGAACACTGAAGCTTTCTTT | CARQQGMNTEAFF
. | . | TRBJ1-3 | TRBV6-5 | TGTGCCAGCAGGCGAGACACGAGCTCTGGAAACACCATATATTTT | CASRRDTSSGNTIYF
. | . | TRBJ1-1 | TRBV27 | TGTGCCAGCAGTTTGGGGATGAACACTGAAGCTTTCTTT | CASSLGMNTEAFF
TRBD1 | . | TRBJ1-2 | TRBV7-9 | TGTGCCAGCAGCTGGGGACAGGGCCTTGGCTACACCTTC | CASSWGQGLGYTF
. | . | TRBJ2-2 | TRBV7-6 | TGTGCCAGCAGCGTCATAGGGGAGCTGTTTTTT | CASSVIGELFF
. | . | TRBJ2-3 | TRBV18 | TGTGCCAGCTCTCAGGCGGAAGGCACAGATACGCAGTATTTT | CASSQAEGTDTQYF
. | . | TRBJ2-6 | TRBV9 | TGTGCCACAGGAAGTGGCGATATCTCTGGGGCCAACGTCCTGACTTTC | CATGSGDISGANVLTF
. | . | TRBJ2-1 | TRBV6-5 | TGTGCCAGCAGACTACCTTCCGGGACGTACAATGAGCAGTTCTTC | CASRLPSGTYNEQFF
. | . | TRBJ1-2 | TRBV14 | TGTGCCAGCAGCCACGAGGCTAATAACTATGGCTACACCTTC | CASSHEANNYGYTF
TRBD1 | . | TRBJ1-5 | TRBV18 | TGTGCCAGCTCACCACCCGGGACAGGGGGCAATCAGCCCCAGCATTTT | CASSPPGTGGNQPQHF